The T cell receptor beta chain under discussion was sequenced for a study of CD8+CD57+ T cells in acquired aplastic anemia. On the study more broadly: Sorting CD4+ and CD8+ cells gave DNA averaging approximately 3 ug. The study, taken as a whole, reports: Overlapping CD8+ CDR3 repertoires of patients and controls contained under 35 shared sequences.

Profiling that covered TCR beta VDJ and CDR3 relied on genomic DNA as its template. TCRdb called the reads again in MiXCR, with one record for every CDR3 protein. The sample has around 250,000 distinct CDR3 sequences, roughly 82% seen once; the top ten hold approximately 42%. Flow cytometry had shown expanded CD8+CD57+ cells in the patients chosen for sequencing. Every one of the patients had aplastic anemia (severe, acquired). Regarding this clonotype: Its antigen remains unidentified.

The sequenced sample was sorted CD4+, CD8+, or CD8+CD57+ T cells (not recorded which) from PBMCs. The clonotype was recovered from a human donor with aplastic anemia.

CDR3 residues: CASSLAPGEGSPLHF. The CDR3, as DNA: TGCGCCAGCAGCTTGGCCCCCGGGGAAGGCTCACCCCTCCACTTT. The chain joins TRBV5-1 to TRBJ1-6, with D uncertain. Per germline, CDR1 SGHRS and CDR2 YFSETQ. Trimming shortened V by 0 bases and J by 10 bases, and 14 bases separated the two germline ends. The CDR3 totals 15 residues.